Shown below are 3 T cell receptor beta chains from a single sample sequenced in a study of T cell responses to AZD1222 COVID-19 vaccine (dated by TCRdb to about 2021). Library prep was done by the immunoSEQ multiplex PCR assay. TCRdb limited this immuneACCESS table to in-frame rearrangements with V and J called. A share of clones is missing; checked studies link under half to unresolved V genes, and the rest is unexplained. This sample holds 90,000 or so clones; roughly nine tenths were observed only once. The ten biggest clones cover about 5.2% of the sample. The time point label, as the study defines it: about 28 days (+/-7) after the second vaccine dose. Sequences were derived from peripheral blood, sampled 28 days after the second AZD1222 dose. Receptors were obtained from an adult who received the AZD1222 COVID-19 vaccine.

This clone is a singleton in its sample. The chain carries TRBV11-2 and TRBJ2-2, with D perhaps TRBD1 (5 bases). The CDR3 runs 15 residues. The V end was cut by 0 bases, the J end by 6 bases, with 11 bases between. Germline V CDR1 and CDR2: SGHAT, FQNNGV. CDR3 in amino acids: CASSLDRAWAGELFF. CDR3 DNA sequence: TGTGCCAGCAGCTTAGACAGGGCATGGGCCGGGGAGCTGTTTTTT.

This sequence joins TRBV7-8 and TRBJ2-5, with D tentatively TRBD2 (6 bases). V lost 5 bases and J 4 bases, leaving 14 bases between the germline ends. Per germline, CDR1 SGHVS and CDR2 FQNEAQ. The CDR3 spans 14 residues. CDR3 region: CASSPHGGAETQYF. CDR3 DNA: TGTGCCAGCAGCCCTCACGGGGGAGCAGAGACCCAGTACTTC.

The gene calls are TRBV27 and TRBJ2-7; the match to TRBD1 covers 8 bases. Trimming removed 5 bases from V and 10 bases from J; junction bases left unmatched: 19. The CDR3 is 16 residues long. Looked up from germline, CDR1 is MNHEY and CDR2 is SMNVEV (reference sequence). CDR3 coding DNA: TGTGCCAGCAGTCCCGGCGCTGGGACAGGAGGGGCCGAACAGTACGTC. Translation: CASSPGAGTGGAEQYV.